A selection of T cell receptor beta chains follows, all from one sample in a study of blood T cells in healthy people across ages. TCRdb analysed the 5' RACE reads with MiXCR anew, one entry per CDR3 protein. The sample contains 720,000 or so distinct CDR3 sequences, approximately 40% of which appear only once. Material for sequencing was blood. These receptors were obtained from a man at least 80 years old in good health. Each CDR3 is given with its conserved first and last residue. The order of the fields is D gene, V gene, CDR3 length, clone size, J gene, CDR3 protein, CDR3 DNA. D genes are given only for firm matches. Size values are once, few and many counts, or a class for expanded clones, and some rows have none.

>-|TRBV6-2/TRBV6-3|13|few|TRBJ2-7
CATAMGRKYEQYF
TGTGCCACCGCGATGGGACGGAAGTACGAGCAGTACTTC
>-|TRBV3-1|13|many|TRBJ2-7
CASSQDRVHEQYF
TGTGCCAGCAGCCAAGACAGGGTTCACGAGCAGTACTTC
>-|TRBV5-1|14|-|TRBJ2-3
CASSVQVLTDTQYF
TGCGCCAGCAGCGTACAGGTTCTCACAGATACGCAGTATTTT
>TRBD1|TRBV7-9|17|-|TRBJ1-5
CASSLGTGGYSNQPQHF
TGTGCCAGCAGCTTAGGGACAGGGGGTTATAGCAATCAGCCCCAGCATTTT
>TRBD2|TRBV7-2|15|once|TRBJ2-2
CASSQGLAGLGELFF
TGTGCCAGCAGCCAGGGACTAGCGGGGCTCGGGGAGCTGTTTTTT
>-|TRBV6-5|17|few|TRBJ2-7
CASSYSAFSRGPYEQYF
TGTGCCAGCAGTTACTCGGCCTTCTCGCGGGGACCCTACGAGCAGTACTTC
>TRBD2|TRBV3-1|17|-|TRBJ2-3
CASSLLNPGTSADTQYF
TGTGCCAGCAGCCTCCTAAATCCGGGGACTAGCGCAGATACGCAGTATTTT
>-|TRBV4-2|15|many|TRBJ2-7
CASSQWGGTTYEQYF
TGTGCCAGCAGCCAATGGGGCGGGACAACCTACGAGCAGTACTTC
>TRBD1|TRBV24-1|15|once|TRBJ1-1
CATNHRGWVISEAFF
TGTGCCACCAACCACAGGGGATGGGTGATATCTGAAGCTTTCTTT
>-|TRBV5-1|15|-|TRBJ2-5
CASSTWDIGQETQYF
TGCGCCAGCAGCACGTGGGACATCGGCCAAGAGACCCAGTACTTC
>TRBD2|TRBV6-2/TRBV6-3|16|few|TRBJ2-5
CASSSQGLANRETQYF
TGTGCCAGCAGTTCTCAAGGACTAGCTAATCGAGAGACCCAGTACTTC
>TRBD2|TRBV7-2|14|many|TRBJ2-3
CASSTRGYTDTQYF
TGTGCCAGCAGCACGCGGGGGTACACAGATACGCAGTATTTT
>-|TRBV12-3/TRBV12-4|13|-|TRBJ2-4
CASRAWGALLEYF
TGTGCCAGCCGTGCCTGGGGGGCTCTACTTGAGTACTTC
>TRBD2|TRBV6-5|18|many|TRBJ2-3
CASSYSISSGQSTDTQYF
TGTGCCAGCAGTTACTCGATTTCTAGCGGACAAAGCACAGATACGCAGTATTTT
>-|TRBV5-6|14|few|TRBJ1-5
CASSLSGFGQPQHF
TGTGCCAGCAGCTTGTCGGGATTCGGCCAGCCCCAGCATTTT
>-|TRBV30|11|-|TRBJ2-7
CAWSEVEEQYF
TGTGCCTGGAGTGAGGTAGAAGAGCAGTACTTC
>-|TRBV2|14|-|TRBJ1-1
CASSNKGRNTEAFF
TGTGCCAGCAGTAATAAGGGCCGGAACACTGAAGCTTTCTTT
>-|TRBV20-1|12|-|TRBJ2-1
CSARDDLDEQFF
TGCAGTGCTAGAGATGACCTGGATGAGCAGTTCTTC
>-|TRBV7-2|12|-|TRBJ2-5
CASSLCQETQYF
TGTGCCAGCAGCTTGTGCCAAGAGACCCAGTACTTC
>-|TRBV3-1|14|-|TRBJ1-4
CASSQRATNEKLFF
TGTGCCAGCAGCCAAAGGGCAACTAATGAAAAACTGTTTTTT
>-|TRBV5-1|15|few|TRBJ1-5
CASSPAGDSNQPQHF
TGCGCCAGCAGCCCGGCAGGGGATAGCAATCAGCCCCAGCATTTT
>-|TRBV11-3|12|-|TRBJ2-1
CASSLSVSEQFF
TGTGCCAGCAGCTTAAGCGTCAGCGAGCAGTTCTTC
>TRBD1|TRBV28|14|few|TRBJ2-7
CASVQTGEAYEQYF
TGTGCCAGCGTACAGACAGGGGAGGCCTACGAGCAGTACTTC
>-|TRBV6-4|15|-|TRBJ2-3
CASSDSRHSTDTQYF
TGTGCCAGCAGTGACTCCCGACACAGCACAGATACGCAGTATTTT
>-|TRBV29-1|13|-|TRBJ1-2
CSVENSGGYGYTF
TGCAGCGTTGAAAATTCGGGGGGCTATGGCTACACCTTC
>-|TRBV27|13|-|TRBJ2-7
CASSSNRQNEQYF
TGTGCCAGCAGTTCAAACAGGCAAAACGAGCAGTACTTC
>-|TRBV20-1|16|few|TRBJ2-4
CSARDSQGGTKNIQYF
TGCAGTGCTAGAGATTCGCAGGGGGGAACCAAAAACATTCAGTACTTC
>-|TRBV29-1|13|many|TRBJ2-5
CSVSKDGQETQYF
TGCAGCGTATCTAAGGACGGTCAAGAGACCCAGTACTTC
>TRBD1|TRBV28|14|few|TRBJ2-7
CASTLDRGRYEQYF
TGTGCCAGCACCCTGGACAGGGGCCGCTACGAGCAGTACTTC
>TRBD1|TRBV7-2|16|few|TRBJ2-6
CASSPGQTSGANVLTF
TGTGCCAGCAGCCCGGGACAGACCTCTGGGGCCAACGTCCTGACTTTC